The 15 T cell receptor beta chains below were found in one sample sequenced in a study of blood T cells in healthy people across ages. Then a second PCR, running roughly 7 to 11 cycles, was carried out with a sample-barcoded 5' primer and a J-beta primer mix. MiXCR was run by TCRdb on the 5' RACE reads, yielding one entry per CDR3 protein. The sample yields hundreds of thousands of distinct CDR3 sequences, around 30% seen once. The sequenced material came from blood. The receptor set was obtained from a woman older than 75 in good health.

This clonotype was seen at least ten times. This sequence joins TRBV7-2 and TRBJ1-2, with D possibly matching TRBD1 (5 bases). Germline V gene sequence: CDR1 SGHTA, CDR2 FQGNSA. Trimming left V 7 bases short and J 8 bases short, with 17 bases between. The CDR3 has 13 residues. The CDR3 coding sequence is TGTGCCAGCACCCCTATGAGGGGAGGAGGCTACACCTTC. The encoded protein is CASTPMRGGGYTF.

This clonotype was observed a few times. The DNA of the CDR3 is TGCGCCAGCAGCCGCCGGGACAGGGGACCTCAAAAAGAGACCCAGTACTTC. It encodes CASSRRDRGPQKETQYF. V gene TRBV5-1 combines with J gene TRBJ2-5; 10 positions match TRBD1. Unmatched junction bases numbered 12, after V lost 4 bases and J lost 3 bases. This CDR3 region has 17 residues. The germline gives CDR1 SGHRS, CDR2 YFSETQ.

This clonotype was seen many times. This CDR3 is CASSLRFDYSTDTQYF. CDR3 sequence (DNA): TGTGCCAGCAGCTTAAGGTTTGACTATAGCACAGATACGCAGTATTTT. The chain couples TRBV7-2 to TRBJ2-3; possible D gene TRBD2, 5 bases. CDR3 size: 16 residues. V lost 2 bases and J lost 0, with 12 bases in between. Germline CDR1 SGHTA, CDR2 FQGNSA.

A remark on this clonotype: A much larger clone differs from this one at a single base, so this may be a read error. The chain couples TRBV24-1 to TRBJ2-6; D remains ambiguous. Germline-derived CDR1 and CDR2 are KGHDR and SFDVKD. This CDR3 contains 16 residues. In nucleotides, the CDR3 is TGTACCACCAGTGACAACACCGACTCTGGGGCCAACGTCCTGACTTTC. Protein: CTTSDNTDSGANVLTF.

This clonotype has a count of ten or more. The chain links TRBV3-1 to TRBJ2-5; D gene uncertain. Germline V CDR1 and CDR2: LGHDT, YNNKEL (reference sequence). V was trimmed by 0 bases and J by 7 bases, leaving 12 bases between them. The CDR3 totals 14 residues. The CDR3 loop reads CASSQDRLWGTQYF. DNA of the CDR3: TGTGCCAGCAGCCAAGATCGCTTATGGGGGACCCAGTACTTC.

The V gene is TRBV4-1, the J gene TRBJ2-7; no definite D call. V was shortened by 1 base and J by 5 bases, with 15 bases between the two germline ends. The V gene's germline CDR1 is MGHRA and CDR2 YSYEKL. This CDR3 region has 15 residues. CDR3 nucleotides: TGCGCCAGCAGCCAAGTTCTCGGGTTTCGCGACGAGCAGTACTTC. Translation: CASSQVLGFRDEQYF.

This clonotype was seen repeatedly, ten times or more. The V call is TRBV7-2, the J call TRBJ2-1; TRBD1 agrees at 10 bases. This CDR3 is 15 amino acids long. Germline CDR1 SGHTA, CDR2 FQGNSA. J gave up 6 bases and V 3 bases, and 5 bases lay outside the gene matches. This CDR3 is CASSLRDRGANEQFF. The CDR3 DNA sequence: TGTGCCAGCAGCTTGAGGGACAGGGGTGCCAATGAGCAGTTCTTC.

A word on this clonotype: A junction boundary mismatches the germline segment, possibly from a read error. The chain links TRBV7-2 to TRBJ2-1; D not resolved. Looked up from germline, CDR1 is SGHTA and CDR2 is FQGNSA. This CDR3 spans 15 amino acids. The CDR3 loop reads CASSLDLESSNEQFF. As DNA, the CDR3 is TGTGCCAGCAGCTTGGATCTTGAATCCTCCAATGAGCAGTTCTTC.

In DNA, the CDR3 is TGTGCCAGCAGTTCAGGGGCTGGCGAGCAGTACTTC. Its translation: CASSSGAGEQYF. V and J are TRBV12-3 or TRBV12-4 and TRBJ2-7; D might be TRBD1 (6 bases). The length of the CDR3 is 12 residues. The V gene lost 4 bases and the J gene lost 6 bases, with 10 bases spanning the gap.

The chain recombines TRBV7-9 with TRBJ1-1, with D possibly matching TRBD1 (5 bases). CDR3 size: 15 residues. Germline CDR1 reads SEHNR; CDR2 reads FQNEAQ (reference sequence). Trimming removed 6 bases at V and 2 bases at J, with 16 bases between. The CDR3 loop is CASSPRGGVNTEAFF. Here the CDR3 DNA reads TGTGCCAGCAGTCCGCGGGGGGGAGTTAACACTGAAGCTTTCTTT. Together with reference TRBV7-9 and TRBJ1-1, the CDR3 gives the full variable domain: DTGVSQNPRHKITKRGQNVTFRCDPISEHNRLYWYRQTLGQGPEFLTYFQNEAQLEKSRLLSDRFSAERPKGSFSTLEIQRTEQGDSAMYLCASSPRGGVNTEAFFGQGTRLTVV.

The chain joins TRBV6-6 to TRBJ1-6, with a weak D call TRBD1 (6 bases). The germline CDR1 and CDR2 sequences are MNHNY and SVGAGI (reference sequence). The CDR3 loop spans 17 amino acids. The V and J ends lost 2 bases and 9 bases respectively, with 20 bases between them. CDR3 region: CASSYVRGLPGASPLHF. For the CDR3, the DNA is TGTGCCAGCAGTTACGTACGGGGCCTCCCGGGGGCTTCACCCCTCCACTTT.

A few counts support this clonotype. The J gene is TRBJ1-5, the V gene TRBV2, with D unresolved. Trimming shortened V by 10 bases and J by 0 bases, and 13 bases separated the two germline ends. Germline V gene sequence: CDR1 SNHLY, CDR2 FYNNEI. The CDR3 sequence is 14 residues long. The chain's CDR3 is CATAAENSNQPQHF. CDR3 nucleotides: TGTGCCACAGCGGCCGAGAATAGCAATCAGCCCCAGCATTTT.

J is TRBJ1-1 and V is TRBV2; 8 bases line up with TRBD1. CDR1 is SNHLY, CDR2 FYNNEI, per germline. This CDR3 has 14 amino acids. The ends lost 6 bases at V and 5 bases at J; junction bases unmatched: 8. The CDR3 here is CASRFQGAGTEAFF. CDR3 DNA sequence: TGTGCCAGCAGGTTCCAGGGGGCCGGGACTGAAGCTTTCTTT.

In this sample, this clonotype turned up many times. The chain has TRBV20-1 and TRBJ1-1, with TRBD1 matching 7 bases. V was pared by 0 bases and J by 7 bases, with 8 bases of the junction left unmatched. The CDR3 is 14 residues long. CDR1 and CDR2 from the germline V gene are DFQATT and SNEGSKA (reference sequence). CDR3 nucleotide sequence: TGCAGTGCTAGAGATGCCACCGGGGACAGTGAAGCTTTCTTT. Residues: CSARDATGDSEAFF.

In its sample, this clonotype was seen once. Given a much more abundant clone one base away, this may be a read error. This chain connects TRBV28 to TRBJ2-1, with 11 positions matching TRBD2. Germline V lookup: CDR1 MDHEN, CDR2 SYDVKM. This CDR3 is built from 15 residues. The CDR3 DNA follows: TGTGCCAGCAGTTTCCTAGCGGGAGGTAACAATGAGCGGTTCTTC. This codes for CASSFLAGGNNERFF.